This T cell receptor beta chain emerged from a study of blood T cell repertoires in COVID-19. Assay used: immunoSEQ multiplex PCR; TCRdb lists only in-frame clones, some missing. The sample shows under 300,000 clones, approximately 84% of them seen only once. From germline, CDR1 is LGHDT and CDR2 YNNKEL (reference sequence). The length of the CDR3 is 16 residues. V lost 1 base and J lost 4; bases outside the gene matches: 7. The sequenced sample consisted of peripheral blood. The receptor was isolated from a human donor with COVID-19, enrolled during active disease. The donor label of this sample is uncertain. This rearrangement joins TRBV3-1 (or the pseudogene TRBV3-2) to TRBJ1-2, with 9 bases fitting TRBD1. Here the CDR3 reads CASSQVKWTGAYGYTF. The CDR3 DNA is TGTGCCAGCAGCCAAGTAAAATGGACAGGGGCCTATGGCTACACCTTC.